This T cell receptor (beta chain) emerged from a study of T cells in Graves' hyperthyroidism and ophthalmopathy. Deletions cut 4 bases from V and 6 bases from J, with 11 bases between. CDR3 length: 14 amino acids. The germline V gene encodes CDR1 KGHDR and CDR2 SFDVKD. General study points: Appearing also in blood were most of the thyroid clonotypes expanded above 0.001.

This clonotype was seen at least ten times. The antigen is not known. Amplification targeted TCR beta CDR3 regions from RNA transcripts. Carried out on the TCR CDR3, a first-round RT-PCR used the HTBI primer set. TCRdb analysed the multiplex PCR reads with MiXCR anew, one entry per CDR3 protein. The top ten clones hold more than 7% of a sample with over 700,000 distinct CDR3 sequences, 35% to 45% of them seen once. Material: blood. This receptor was taken from a man in his late teens or twenties with Graves' hyperthyroidism. The V gene is TRBV24-1, the J gene TRBJ2-2; no reliable D call. The DNA of the CDR3 is TGTGCCACCAGTGACCGCACTCTGCCCGGGGAGCTGTTTTTT. Translating it yields CATSDRTLPGELFF.